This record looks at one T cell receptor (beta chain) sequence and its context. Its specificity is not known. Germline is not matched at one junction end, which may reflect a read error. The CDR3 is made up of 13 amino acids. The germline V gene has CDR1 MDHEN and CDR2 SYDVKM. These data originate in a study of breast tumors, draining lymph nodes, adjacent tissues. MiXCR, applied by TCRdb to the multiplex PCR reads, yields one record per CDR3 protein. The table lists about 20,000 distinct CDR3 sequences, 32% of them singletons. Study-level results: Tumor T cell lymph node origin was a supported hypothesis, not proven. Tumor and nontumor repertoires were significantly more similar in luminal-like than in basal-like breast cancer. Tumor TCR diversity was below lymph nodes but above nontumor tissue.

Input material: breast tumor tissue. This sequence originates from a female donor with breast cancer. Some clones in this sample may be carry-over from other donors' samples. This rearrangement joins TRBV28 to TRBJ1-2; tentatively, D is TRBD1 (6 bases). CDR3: CASGLHTGLGYAF. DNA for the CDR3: TGTGCCAGCGGATTGCATACAGGGTTGGGCTACGCCTTC.